This T cell receptor (beta chain) was retrieved from a study of cytomegalovirus exposure and HLA in healthy donors (dated by TCRdb to about 2017). General notes on the study: In an earlier analysis of roughly 590 of the donors, 276 Gb of sequence data and 90 million to 130 million unique TCR beta sequences from about 190 million T cells were reported. Of the roughly 390 genotyped donors, 81% fell in the genetic ancestry cluster associated with self-reported Caucasian donors. A later analysis re-analyzed previously published TCR beta repertoires from 666 donors and added high-resolution HLA genotyping to study TCR occurrence patterns. Roughly 300 gigabases of sequencing data and around 87 million unique TCR sequences were included in an early release covering about 620 HLA-typed donors. The study aimed to test whether cataloging public T cell receptors could reveal signatures of past pathogen exposure. All discovery cohort repertoires had been generated on a single sequencing platform. In an earlier analysis of 587 of the donors, high-throughput TCR beta sequencing was used to judge whether each TCR beta V gene segment behaved as functional or pseudogenic. The study combined high-throughput TCR immunosequencing, statistical association of individual TCRs with disease status, and machine learning to predict cytomegalovirus infection status. A later genetic analysis used genome-wide SNP genotypes for about three fifths of the 666 donors, treating that subset as a discovery cohort. Along with the roughly 610-subject first cohort, a separate validation cohort of some 130 different subjects was used. Rather than using new phenotypic data, the later analysis identified candidate immune exposures from TCR beta sequences and from how often those sequences occurred across donors. Class I and class II HLA loci were covered by the typing at four-digit resolution. The T cell repertoires of about 700 subjects were profiled by immunosequencing and related to cytomegalovirus serostatus. Donor age, sex, ethnicity and CMV serostatus were compiled alongside the repertoire data. Roughly 5 DR-DQ haplotypes were handled as single units for association and clustering because linkage in the cohort was strong. Among 350 to 400 genotyped donors of the cohort, an average of around 240,000 unique TCR beta nucleotide sequences were sequenced per donor, roughly 20% of them non-productive. Typing coverage varied by locus: about 629-640 donors for A, B, C, DRB1 and DQB1; approximately 500 for DQA1; 600 to 610 for DPA1; roughly 450 for DPB1.

To prepare the library, the immunoSEQ multiplex PCR assay was applied. For the multiplex PCR, a mixture combining 60 forward primers for TCR Vbeta segments and 13 reverse primers for TCR Jbeta segments was used. The CDR3 region of rearranged TCR beta genes was amplified from genomic DNA by a multiplex PCR assay. On the Illumina HiSeq System, the amplified TCR beta libraries were sequenced as 87-base-pair reads. Per the authors' processing: A later analysis counted about 76 million unique TCR beta chains across the 650 to 700 repertoires, and roughly 10 million of these chains were shared by at least two donors. To remove PCR and sequencing errors, raw reads were error-corrected and collapsed into unique sequences using a nearest-neighbor algorithm that merged closely related sequences. CDR3 sequences were aligned to IMGT reference sequences to assign V, D and J gene segments. Each retained sequence needed at least a six-nucleotide match to both a V gene segment and a J gene segment. A rearrangement counted as productive if the CDR3 had no stop codons and remained in frame with V and J, and every other rearrangement counted as non-productive. CDR3 was defined according to IMGT convention as the region running from the second conserved V-encoded cysteine to the conserved J-encoded phenylalanine. Sequences without an unambiguous match to a single V gene segment were excluded from the earlier analysis of a few hundred of the donors. In an earlier analysis of 587 of the donors, a V segment was called functional when productive rearrangements were above 56.7%, and segregating when the standard deviation between donors exceeded 5%. A statistical classification framework was built to diagnose cytomegalovirus status from the catalog of TCR beta chain sequences. In a later analysis, TCR nucleotide sequences were compared against IMGT/GENE-DB human TR gene sequences so that V and J genes could be assigned. Using the TCRdist pipeline, a later analysis assigned CDR3 sequences along with most-parsimonious VDJ recombination scenarios. In a later analysis, every TCR beta chain was defined by the combination of its CDR3 amino acid sequence and its V-gene family, and reads without a unique V-gene family were dropped. In a later analysis, 500 to 700 highly shared, low-generation-probability nucleotide sequences were removed to address suspected cross-contamination and a sequencing artifact. In a later analysis, a clonal expansion index for each public chain was calculated from normalized within-repertoire ranks of inferred template counts. In a later analysis, generation probabilities were computed using a VDJ recombination model fitted to out-of-frame rearrangements, and the results were checked against IGoR. Hypergeometric tests were used in a later analysis to score TCR-TCR, TCR-HLA and TCR-CMV co-occurrence, with a repertoire-size bias correction applied to the TCR pairs. A later analysis estimated false discovery rates by permuting HLA or CMV assignments 20 times. In a later analysis, co-occurring TCRs were grouped using DBSCAN, with TCRdist sequence similarity added in when clustering inside HLA-allele-positive subsets. Repertoires with fewer than 30,000 or more than 120,000 public chains, plus five repertoires with anomalous nucleotide sharing, were excluded from co-occurrence clustering. TCRdb limited this immuneACCESS table to in-frame rearrangements with V and J called. A share of clones is missing; checked studies link under half to unresolved V genes, and the rest is unexplained. For V, J and clone size, that table is used; D and trimming come from the DNA. This sample has around 130,000 clones in its table, and 50% to 80% of those were observed once. The ten top clones hold under 9.5% of the sample.

In total, more than 500 healthy bone marrow donors made up the cohort. At the time of sampling, every cohort member was nominally healthy, though immune exposures that went unrecorded were likely present. The donor tested CMV seropositive, placing the donor among the 289 seropositive members of the cohort. Each donor provided a peripheral blood sample, and peripheral blood mononuclear cells were used for TCR beta sequencing. Genomic DNA extraction from the blood cell samples was performed with the Qiagen DNeasy Blood Extraction Kit. Points the paper makes about the study in general: Linkage disequilibrium might explain the correlated functional status among segregating V segments, but an unknown experimental factor could not be excluded. A cluster of highly shared sequence variants was judged likely to be a technical artifact of the sequencing pipeline. The presence/absence analyses assumed that sequencing depth was roughly uniform across donors, and that assumption may not be true. Most TCR sequences were observed very rarely across donors, whereas some public TCRs were present in many individuals. In the study, approximately 160 TCR beta chains were listed as associated with cytomegalovirus. Several of the top co-occurrence clusters appeared to be linked to parvovirus B19, influenza, CMV and Epstein-Barr virus, according to a later analysis. The cohort was sequenced for TCR beta chains only, and without alpha or paired-chain data the features that could be detected were limited. Immune exposure information for the cohort was limited to CMV serostatus. In a later analysis, HLA-associated TCR beta chains showed more clonal expansion and lower generation probabilities than non-associated chains that were equally common. In an earlier analysis of some 500 of the donors, most TCR beta V segments appeared in productive rearrangements about 87% or about 30% of the time, broadly matching IMGT annotations. A later genetic analysis reported fewer N-insertions in productive TCRs among donors in an Asian-associated ancestry cluster than the 666-donor mean. In vitro tests confirmed that a few of the cytomegalovirus-associated TCR beta chains recognize cytomegalovirus antigens. In both the original and validation cohorts, the classifier was reported to diagnose cytomegalovirus status with high specificity and sensitivity. The authors suggested that the approach could potentially be extended to other disease states and immunological phenotypes. A later genetic analysis associated a missense DCLRE1C variant with V-gene and J-gene trimming of TCR beta chains, and an independent cohort replicated the association. A later analysis associated roughly 17,000 TCR beta sequences with specific HLA alleles at a false discovery rate of 0.05. Because HLA typing was missing for some donors at each locus, association tests included only the typed subset. A further reported finding was that TCR beta sequences accurately predicted the HLA-A and HLA-B alleles for most subjects in the first cohort. Because counts were too low, fewer than 20 rarely observed V segments, including chromosome 9 orphons, were excluded from the earlier analysis of around 590 of the donors. Most CMV-associated TCR beta chains appeared to be HLA-restricted in a later analysis, and the HLA associations seemed to be driven largely by CMV exposure. In a later analysis, the rate of TCR association differed among HLA loci, with DRB1 alleles having the most associated TCRs and HLA-C alleles having the fewest. When HLA alleles, especially DR and DQ, strongly co-occurred, attributing TCR associations to individual alleles was difficult.

In regard to this clone: The target of this receptor is not known. The record has no base qualities; no much larger clone is one base away.

Sample: PBMCs. The TCR was taken from a woman in her thirties or forties in good health and CMV-seropositive.

The nucleotide sequence is given as TGTGCCAGTAGTATCGGCGGGGCCACAGATACGCAGTATTTT. This gives the protein CASSIGGATDTQYF. In this chain, TRBV19 is recombined with TRBJ2-3; the D gene is possibly TRBD2, with 6 bases matching. The trim is 3 bases for V and 2 bases for J, with a gap of 9 bases between the germline ends. CDR1 and CDR2 were assigned from the germline V gene (reference sequence) as LNHDA and SQIVND. Including the terminal cysteine and phenylalanine, the CDR3 comprises 14 residues. Only the CDR3 part of the read is kept: 42 bases, read in frame from the first base.